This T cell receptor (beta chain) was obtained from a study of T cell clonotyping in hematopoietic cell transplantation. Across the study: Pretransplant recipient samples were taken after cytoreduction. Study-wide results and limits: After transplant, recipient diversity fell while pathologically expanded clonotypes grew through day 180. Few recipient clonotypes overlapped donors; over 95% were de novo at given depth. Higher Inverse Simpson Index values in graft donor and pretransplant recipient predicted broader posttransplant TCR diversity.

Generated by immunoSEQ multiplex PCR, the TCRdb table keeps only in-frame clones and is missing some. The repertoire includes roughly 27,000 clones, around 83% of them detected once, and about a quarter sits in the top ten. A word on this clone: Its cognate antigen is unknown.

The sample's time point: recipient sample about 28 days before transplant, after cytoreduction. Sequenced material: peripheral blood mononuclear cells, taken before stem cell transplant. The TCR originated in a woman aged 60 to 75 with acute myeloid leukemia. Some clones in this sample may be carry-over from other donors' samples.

The CDR3 DNA is TGTGCCAGCAGTCCCCTCCCACGGCGGGGGTACGAGCAGTACTTC. It codes for CASSPLPRRGYEQYF. The chain employs TRBV27 and TRBJ2-7, with 7 bases identical to TRBD2. The CDR3 consists of 15 residues. Germline CDR1 MNHEY, CDR2 SMNVEV (reference sequence). V lost 5 bases to trimming and J lost 4 bases; unmatched junction nucleotides: 11.